This TCR beta chain originates from a study of blood T cell repertoires in COVID-19. The overall study: Acute and convalescent COVID-19 samples came from the United States, Italy and Spain.

The CDR3 totals 14 residues. Germline V gene lookup returns CDR1 LNHNV and CDR2 YYDKDF (reference sequence). V lost 0 bases and J 3 bases, leaving 8 bases between the germline ends. The protocol was immunoSEQ multiplex PCR, while the TCRdb copy is restricted to in-frame clones and leaves out a portion. The sample carries about 120,000 clones, roughly 82% recorded once. The material sequenced was peripheral blood. The source is a woman aged 40 to 50 with acute or convalescent COVID-19. The chain links TRBV15 to TRBJ1-2; D gene uncertain. CDR3 nucleotide sequence: TGTGCCACCAGCAGAGATCTTTATGACTATGGCTACACCTTC. It yields the protein CATSRDLYDYGYTF.